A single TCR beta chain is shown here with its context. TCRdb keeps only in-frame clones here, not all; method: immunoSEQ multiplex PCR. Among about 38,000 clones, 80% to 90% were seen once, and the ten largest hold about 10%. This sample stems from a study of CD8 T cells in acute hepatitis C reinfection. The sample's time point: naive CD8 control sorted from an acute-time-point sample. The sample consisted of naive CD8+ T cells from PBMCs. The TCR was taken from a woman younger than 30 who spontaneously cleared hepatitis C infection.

The CDR3 DNA is TGTGCCAGCAGCCCCGAATCGGGACTAGTCTCAAATGAGCAGTTCTTC. The encoded protein is CASSPESGLVSNEQFF. V is TRBV4-2 and J is TRBJ2-1; 8 bases are shared with TRBD2. Per the germline V gene, CDR1 is LGHNA and CDR2 is YNFKEQ. V lost 4 bases and J lost 7; bases outside the gene matches: 12. This CDR3 is built from 16 residues.